The source of this T cell receptor beta chain is a study of OX40 agonist ivuxolimab in advanced cancers. In the study overall: The patients' treatment was ivuxolimab, an agonistic anti-OX40 (CD134) antibody. Participants could have had prior anti-PD-1, anti-PD-L1 or anti-CTLA-4 therapy, and less than 45% had some.

A remark on this clone: Its antigen is currently unknown.

CDR1 is MNHNS, CDR2 SASEGT, per germline. The CDR3 loop spans 14 amino acids. With 11 bases clipped from V and 3 bases from J, the junction kept 10 bases outside the gene matches. Here immunoSEQ multiplex PCR was the method, and the copy in TCRdb shows in-frame clones only, minus some. The sample consists of about 53,000 clones, around 79% of them appearing once. The study's findings and limits: CD4+ and CD8+ blood T cells expanded clonally by week 6 at 0.1 to 3.0 mg/kg.

Here the sequenced sample was CD4+ or CD8+ T cells sorted from blood, taken in a trial of the OX40 agonist ivuxolimab. This TCR was recovered from an adult with an advanced solid tumor such as melanoma, head and neck, liver or kidney cancer. V is TRBV6-1 and J is TRBJ2-5; 9 nucleotides agree with TRBD2. The DNA for the CDR3 is TGTGCCGGATTAGCGGGGGCAAGCGAAGAGACCCAGTACTTC. Translated: CAGLAGASEETQYF.